Below, one TCR beta chain is given with its context. The antigen remains unidentified. The data were obtained in a study of post-analysis software for immune sequencing data. J was trimmed by 6 bases and V by 6 bases; bases with no gene match: 11. The CDR3 sequence is 13 residues long. The germline V gene encodes CDR1 DFQATT and CDR2 SNEGSKA (reference sequence). Unique molecular identifiers featured in each of the TCR beta cDNA libraries. TCRdb independently ran MiXCR on the PCR reads; one entry per CDR3 protein. The sample consists of hundreds of thousands of distinct CDR3 sequences, 40% to 55% of them appearing once. Regarding the study as a whole: F measure showed strong co-clustering of same-batch samples. Controls significantly exceeded multiple sclerosis patients in normalized Chao1 diversity. Patients had higher frequencies than controls of roughly 5 TRBV segments, including TRBV5-6, TRBV5-1 and TRBV20-1.

The chain has TRBV20-1 and TRBJ2-7, with 7 bases matching TRBD1. The sequenced material came from blood. The TCR was taken from a girl aged 10-17 years with multiple sclerosis. The CDR3 bases are TGCAGTGCGAGACCAAGGGACAGTTTCGAGCAGTACTTC. This encodes CSARPRDSFEQYF.